A single T cell receptor beta chain is shown here with its context. Profiled with immunoSEQ multiplex PCR; TCRdb holds only in-frame clones, not every one. The sample includes around 220,000 clones, about nine tenths of them seen just once. This entry comes from a study of blood T cell repertoires in COVID-19. Study summary: PBMCs, B-cell-depleted T cells, or T cells were the source of the cDNA or gDNA that made up the material.

The clonotype comes from a young woman who had recovered from COVID-19. The sequencing sample was made of PBMCs or T cells enriched from blood (not recorded which).

As DNA, the CDR3 is TGTGCGGGAGTTAGATCTGGGGCCAACGTCCTGACTTTC. This sequence encodes CAGVRSGANVLTF. The J gene is TRBJ2-6, the V gene TRBV6-5; a weak D match, TRBD2 (5 bases). Per germline, CDR1 MNHEY and CDR2 SVGAGI. The CDR3 length is 13 residues.